This TCR beta chain was observed in a study of control samples from healthy donors and cancer patients. The assay was immunoSEQ multiplex PCR, and TCRdb's table has in-frame clones only and misses some. Here the sample spans about 100,000 clones, approximately 84% being singletons. Sequencing was done on a sample of blood. The clonotype comes from a woman in her 50s in good health.

The CDR3: CASSLAGLAGTGELFF. Written as DNA, the CDR3 is TGTGCCAGCAGCTTAGCGGGACTAGCGGGAACCGGGGAGCTGTTTTTT. This chain joins TRBV7-6 and TRBJ2-2; 13 bases align to TRBD2. The length of the CDR3 is 16 residues. Germline CDR1 is SGHVS and CDR2 is FNYEAQ. V lost 0 bases to trimming and J lost 5 bases; unmatched junction nucleotides: 0.